This TCR beta chain was captured in a study of control samples from healthy donors and cancer patients. V was cut by 4 bases and J by 8 bases, with 14 bases left in between. Per germline, CDR1 MGHRA and CDR2 YSYEKL. The CDR3 covers 14 residues. The assay was immunoSEQ multiplex PCR, and TCRdb's table has in-frame clones only and misses some. Here the sample spans about 130,000 clones, less than 90% being singletons. The clonotype originates from a man aged 18 to 30 in good health. Sequenced: blood. This chain uses TRBV4-1 with TRBJ1-4; D may be TRBD1 (6 bases). The CDR3 DNA follows: TGCGCCAGCAGCCCCCGGGAGGGGGAGGAAAAACTGTTTTTT. Translating it yields CASSPREGEEKLFF.